The present T cell receptor beta chain was sequenced within a study of beta chain features in type 1 diabetes. Only a few counts were recorded for this clone. Isolated RNA was reverse transcribed in full, so expressed TCRB transcripts were sequenced. TCRdb's table, derived via immunoSEQ multiplex PCR, lists solely in-frame clones and lacks some. In the table there are under 400,000 clones, about 20% of which are singletons. This CDR3 contains 15 residues. V gave up 1 base and J gave up 4 bases; unmatched junction bases: 4. The V gene's germline CDR1 is LGHNA and CDR2 YNFKEQ. The chain uses TRBV4-2 and TRBJ2-3; the match to TRBD2 covers 8 bases. The sequenced sample consisted of naive CD4+ T cells from blood. The TCR comes from a young woman in good health. CDR3 in amino acids: CASSQALAGSDTQYF. The CDR3 nucleotides are TGTGCCAGCAGCCAAGCGTTAGCGGGATCAGATACGCAGTATTTT.